This TCR beta chain originates from a study of OX40 agonist ivuxolimab in advanced cancers. The wider study: From roughly 23 to 85 years was the age range, with a mean of around 56 years, and nearly 85% were male. Prior therapy, whether anti-PD-1, anti-PD-L1 or anti-CTLA-4, was allowed, and more than 35% had some.

By sample share, this clone is medium-sized. The CDR3 runs to 16 residues. V was cut by 0 bases and J by 1 base, with 11 bases left in between. Germline CDR1 reads SGHDT; CDR2 reads YYEEEE. Profiled with immunoSEQ multiplex PCR; TCRdb holds only in-frame clones, not every one. The data show about 62,000 clones, roughly 88% seen once. This material consisted of CD4+ or CD8+ T cells sorted from blood, taken in a trial of the OX40 agonist ivuxolimab. The V call is TRBV5-6, the J call TRBJ2-4; D is undetermined. The receptor comes from an adult with an advanced solid tumor such as melanoma, head and neck, liver or kidney cancer. The CDR3 is CASSLATTGAKNIQYF. CDR3 in DNA: TGTGCCAGCAGCTTGGCAACAACTGGGGCCAAAAACATTCAGTACTTC.